The 10 T cell receptor beta chains below all came from one sample that was sequenced in a study of Graves' ophthalmopathy and Graves' hyperthyroidism. The sequenced template was RNA, covering the TCR beta CDR3 region. Scientists carried out first-round RT-PCR using HTBI primers and then a second-round multiplex PCR. A single record per CDR3 protein comes from TCRdb applying MiXCR to the multiplex PCR reads. The table has some 250,000 distinct CDR3 sequences, 45% to 55% seen once. Source material: peripheral blood. These receptors all come from an adult man with Graves' ophthalmopathy.

V and J are TRBV10-2 and TRBJ1-1; possible D gene TRBD1, 6 bases. The CDR3 sequence is 13 residues long. V lost 0 bases, J lost 5 bases, and 7 bases lay in between. The germline V gene encodes CDR1 WSHSY and CDR2 SAAADI. Here the CDR3 DNA reads TGCGCCAGCAGTGAGTCAGGGGGGACTGAAGCTTTCTTT. It codes for CASSESGGTEAFF.

This clonotype was detected a few times. The chain couples TRBV20-1 to TRBJ1-2; D is unresolved. The ends were cut back, 0 bases at V and 2 bases at J, with 7 bases in the middle. The V gene's germline CDR1 is DFQATT and CDR2 SNEGSKA (reference sequence). The CDR3 runs 13 residues. CDR3 coding DNA: TGCAGTGCTAGAGAGTTAGGGAACTATGGCTACACCTTC. Translating it yields CSARELGNYGYTF.

The chain couples TRBV7-9 to TRBJ1-2, with TRBD1 as a possible D gene (5 bases). Germline CDR1 is SEHNR and CDR2 is FQNEAQ (reference sequence). V lost 1 base and J 0 bases, leaving 9 bases between the germline ends. The CDR3 contains 15 residues. CDR3 DNA: TGTGCCAGCAGCTTAGGACAGACGGCTAACTATGGCTACACCTTC. Protein sequence: CASSLGQTANYGYTF.

This clonotype came up many times. The rearrangement uses TRBV10-3 and TRBJ1-1, with D maybe TRBD1 (6 bases). The CDR3 length is 15 residues. Per the germline V gene, CDR1 is ENHRY and CDR2 is SYGVKD. The germline V and J ends were trimmed by 11 bases and 3 bases, with 22 bases remaining between them. CDR3: CAAGSRGGKYTEAFF. In nucleotides, the CDR3 is TGTGCCGCGGGCAGCAGAGGGGGAAAATACACTGAAGCTTTCTTT.

CDR3: CSAPLAREPYEQYF. The CDR3 nucleotides read TGCAGTGCTCCCCTGGCGCGGGAGCCCTACGAGCAGTACTTC. The rearrangement links TRBV20-1 to TRBJ2-7; 7 bases agree with TRBD2. V gave up 5 bases and J gave up 2 bases; unmatched junction bases: 9. CDR1 and CDR2 (germline): DFQATT, SNEGSKA (reference sequence). CDR3 size: 14 residues.

This clonotype was seen more than once but under ten times. This sequence joins TRBV7-3 and TRBJ2-5; 8 bases agree with TRBD1. V shed 2 bases and J 5 bases; nucleotides not matched to a gene: 4. Germline CDR1 SGHTA, CDR2 FQGTGA. This CDR3 has 14 residues. The CDR3 loop is CASSLSGGKETQYF. CDR3 sequence (DNA): TGTGCCAGCAGCTTATCAGGGGGCAAGGAGACCCAGTACTTC. The full variable domain, its missing parts supplied by reference TRBV7-3 and TRBJ2-5, is GAGVSQTPSNKVTEKGKYVELRCDPISGHTALYWYRQSLGQGPEFLIYFQGTGAADDSGLPNDRFFAVRPEGSVSTLKIQRTERGDSAVYLCASSLSGGKETQYFGPGTRLLVL.

This clonotype was observed many times. V gene TRBV25-1 combines with J gene TRBJ1-2, with D uncertain. Germline V gene data show CDR1 as MGHDK and CDR2 as SYGVNS. CDR3 size: 15 residues. V was shortened by 0 bases and J by 3 bases, with 11 bases between the two germline ends. CDR3 sequence: CASSEYFEKDYGYTF. CDR3 in DNA: TGTGCCAGCAGTGAATACTTCGAAAAGGACTATGGCTACACCTTC.

In DNA, the CDR3 is TGTGCCATCAGGGCATCGACAGGAGTGAGCTCCTACGAGCAGTACTTC. Its translation is CAIRASTGVSSYEQYF. The chain employs TRBV10-3 and TRBJ2-7; weak D call: TRBD1 (6 bases). From germline, CDR1 is ENHRY and CDR2 SYGVKD. The CDR3 sequence is 16 residues long. V lost 6 bases, J lost 0 bases, and 18 bases lay in between.

The chain employs TRBV19 and TRBJ1-2; D is ambiguous. This CDR3 comprises 12 residues. CDR1 is LNHDA, CDR2 SQIVND, per germline (reference sequence). Trimming stripped 6 bases from V and 8 bases from J, with 13 bases between. The CDR3 loop reads CASRMDREGYTF. CDR3 sequence (DNA): TGTGCCAGTAGAATGGACCGCGAGGGCTACACCTTC.

The sample holds a few counts of this clonotype. This chain uses TRBV29-1 with TRBJ1-1; D unclear. Trimming took 6 bases from V and 2 from J, leaving 10 bases between them. CDR1 is SQVTM and CDR2 is ANQGSEA in the germline V gene. The CDR3 has 12 amino acids. This chain's CDR3 is CSVGIGNTEAFF. For the CDR3, the DNA is TGCAGCGTGGGGATTGGAAACACTGAAGCTTTCTTT. The complete variable domain, with remaining parts taken from reference TRBV29-1 and TRBJ1-1, reads SAVISQKPSRDICQRGTSLTIQCQVDSQVTMMFWYRQQPGQSLTLIATANQGSEATYESGFVIDKFPISRPNLTFSTLTVSNMSPEDSSIYLCSVGIGNTEAFFGQGTRLTVV.